Below, 19 T cell receptor beta chains from the same sample are listed, as sequenced in a study of blood T cells in healthy people across ages. Through a sample-barcoded 5' primer and a J-beta primer mix, a second PCR was run for roughly 7 to 11 cycles. TCRdb re-derived calls from the 5' RACE reads in MiXCR, one entry per CDR3 protein. The profile covers roughly 650,000 distinct CDR3 sequences, with about 30% appearing a single time and 15% to 17% taken by the ten largest. What was sequenced was blood. These receptors were taken from a woman of 80 years or more in good health.

The chain recombines TRBV5-1 with TRBJ1-1; D remains ambiguous. V gave up 0 bases and J gave up 2 bases, with 8 bases separating them. CDR1 SGHRS and CDR2 YFSETQ come from the germline V gene. The CDR3 extends over 14 amino acids. CDR3 loop: CASSLDSPNTEAFF. The CDR3 bases are TGCGCCAGCAGCTTGGACAGCCCCAACACTGAAGCTTTCTTT.

This clonotype has at least ten counts. The V and J genes are TRBV5-1 and TRBJ2-3, with 7 bases aligning to TRBD1. The V and J ends lost 4 bases and 4 bases, in that order; junction bases with no gene match: 3. Germline V gene lookup returns CDR1 SGHRS and CDR2 YFSETQ. The length of the CDR3 is 13 residues. CDR3 loop: CASSGDSSDTQYF. DNA of the CDR3: TGCGCCAGCAGCGGGGACAGTTCAGATACGCAGTATTTT. Full variable domain (missing parts from reference TRBV5-1 and TRBJ2-3): KAGVTQTPRYLIKTRGQQVTLSCSPISGHRSVSWYQQTPGQGLQFLFEYFSETQRNKGNFPGRFSGRQFSNSRSEMNVSTLELGDSALYLCASSGDSSDTQYFGPGTRLTVL.

This clonotype has only a few counts. A read error is possible here, since a much larger clone lies one base away. The V gene is TRBV7-2, the J gene TRBJ2-7, with D possibly being TRBD2 (5 bases). Germline values: CDR1 SGHTA, CDR2 FQGNSA. V shed 5 bases and J shed 6 bases, with 11 bases lying between them. CDR3 length: 12 residues. CDR3 DNA sequence: TGTGCCAGCAGCATTTACGCGGGCGAGCAGTACTTC. Amino acid sequence: CASSIYAGEQYF.

Remarks on this clonotype: A read error is likely, as this CDR3 ends without the conserved phenylalanine or tryptophan. The chain is built from TRBV4-3 and TRBJ2-2; D unclear. CDR3 length: 11 amino acids. The V end lost 2 bases, the J end lost 5 bases, and 0 bases lay between the germline ends. Germline values: CDR1 LGHNA, CDR2 YSLEER. DNA of the CDR3: TGCGCCAGCAGCCAAACCGGGGAGCTGTTTGTT. The encoded protein is CASSQTGELFV.

This clonotype showed up many times. The rearrangement links TRBV20-1 to TRBJ2-7; 9 bases map to TRBD2. Germline V gene sequence: CDR1 DFQATT, CDR2 SNEGSKA (reference sequence). The CDR3 runs 15 residues. Unmatched junction bases numbered 13, after V lost 5 bases and J lost 5 bases. The CDR3 loop is CSALPVSGGWNEQYF. DNA for the CDR3: TGCAGTGCTCTGCCCGTTAGCGGGGGTTGGAACGAGCAGTACTTC.

This clonotype appeared many times. CDR3 bases: TGTGCCTGGAGTGTATTTAAAGAGACCCAGTACTTC. It translates to CAWSVFKETQYF. V gene TRBV30 combines with J gene TRBJ2-5; D is undetermined. V lost 0 bases, J lost 3 bases, and 5 bases lay in between. The CDR3 is 12 amino acids. CDR1 is GTSNPN and CDR2 is SVGIG in the germline V gene (reference sequence).

CDR3 sequence (DNA): TGCGCCAGCAGCCAAGATAGAGGGGACGATGGCTACACCTTC. It encodes CASSQDRGDDGYTF. The J gene is TRBJ1-2, the V gene TRBV4-3, with D tentatively TRBD1 (5 bases). From germline, CDR1 is LGHNA and CDR2 YSLEER. This CDR3 spans 14 amino acids. Trimming cost V 0 bases and J 6 bases, with 11 bases left between them.

There are a few counts of this clonotype. The CDR3 loop reads CASSLTLRTSGGEADTQYF. CDR3 coding DNA: TGTGCCAGCAGCTTAACTCTCCGGACTAGCGGGGGGGAAGCAGATACGCAGTATTTT. The genes are TRBV7-9 and TRBJ2-3; 15 bases align to TRBD2. With V trimmed by 2 bases and J by 4 bases, 10 bases remained unmatched. The germline gives CDR1 SEHNR, CDR2 FQNEAQ (reference sequence). The CDR3 length is 19 residues.

This clonotype was detected ten times or more. The CDR3 coding sequence is TGTGCCAGCAGTTTCGGGACTAGAAGGGAGACCCAGTACTTC. Encoded protein: CASSFGTRRETQYF. The chain links TRBV5-4 to TRBJ2-5; 8 nucleotides match TRBD2. The ends lost 5 bases at V and 5 bases at J; junction bases unmatched: 8. Germline CDR1 and CDR2: SGHNT and YYREEE (reference sequence). CDR3 length: 14 residues.

Concerning this clonotype: The junction and the germline gene differ at one end; a read error may be behind it. The chain joins TRBV28 to TRBJ1-2, with 7 positions matching TRBD1. Germline V gene data show CDR1 as MDHEN and CDR2 as SYDVKM. There are 13 residues in the CDR3. CDR3 protein: CASSEQGNYSYTF. The CDR3, as DNA: TGTGCCAGCAGTGAACAGGGGAACTATAGCTACACCTTC.

In this sample, this clonotype turned up many times. J is TRBJ2-1 and V is TRBV7-2; unclear D gene. This CDR3 region has 11 residues. The V end was cut by 5 bases, the J end by 9 bases, with 8 bases between. Germline V gene sequence: CDR1 SGHTA, CDR2 FQGNSA. This chain's CDR3 is CASSVNGEQFF. The CDR3 DNA follows: TGTGCCAGCAGCGTAAATGGTGAGCAGTTCTTC.

V is TRBV5-6 and J is TRBJ1-1; maybe TRBD1 (5 bases). Per the germline V gene, CDR1 is SGHDT and CDR2 is YYEEEE. This CDR3 comprises 20 residues. Between the trimmed V and J ends, which lost 1 base and 1 base, there was a span of 26 bases. CDR3 nucleotides: TGTGCCAGCAGCTTGTCTTCTGGTTCTCCCGGGACCTACTCGAACACTGAAGCTTTCTTT. As protein: CASSLSSGSPGTYSNTEAFF.

Of note for this clonotype: This may stem from a read error, because a much larger clone lies one nucleotide away. J is TRBJ2-1 and V is TRBV12-3 or TRBV12-4; the D gene is possibly TRBD1 (7 bases). The CDR3 extends over 15 amino acids. V was cut by 7 bases and J by 4 bases, with 17 bases left in between. CDR3 DNA: TGTGCCAGCACTACCGGCGGGACAGAGTACAATGAGCAGTTCTTC. Translating gives CASTTGGTEYNEQFF.

This clonotype occurred many times. V is TRBV20-1 and J is TRBJ2-4; D is unresolved. The V and J ends lost 0 bases and 0 bases respectively, with 6 bases between them. There are 14 residues in the CDR3. Germline V gene lookup returns CDR1 DFQATT and CDR2 SNEGSKA (reference sequence). Here the CDR3 reads CSARDSLAKNIQYF. The CDR3, as DNA: TGCAGTGCTAGAGATTCCTTAGCCAAAAACATTCAGTACTTC.

This clonotype appeared many times. The chain uses TRBV4-1 and TRBJ2-7; 10 positions match TRBD1. CDR3 length equals 18 residues. After removal of 0 bases from V and 2 bases from J, the junction contained 10 bases not matched to a gene. The germline V gene has CDR1 MGHRA and CDR2 YSYEKL. In nucleotides, the CDR3 is TGCGCCAGCAGCCAAGATCCGGGACAGGGGCGCAAAGCCTACGAGCAGTACTTC. Translated: CASSQDPGQGRKAYEQYF.

In its sample, this clonotype was seen a few times. This may stem from a read error, because a much larger clone lies one nucleotide away. The chain has TRBV6-6 and TRBJ2-3, with 11 nucleotides matching TRBD2. CDR3 size: 14 residues. Germline assignment: CDR1 MNHNY and CDR2 SVGAGI (reference sequence). The CDR3 DNA sequence: TGTGCCAGCAGTCAAGGGACTAGCGGCGATACGCGGTATTTT. Protein: CASSQGTSGDTRYF.

This chain connects TRBV7-2 to TRBJ2-3; TRBD2 matches at 14 bases. Germline V gene sequence: CDR1 SGHTA, CDR2 FQGNSA. The CDR3 contains 19 residues. J was trimmed by 2 bases and V by 3 bases; bases with no gene match: 10. The CDR3 loop reads CASSLARLAGGSDTDTQYF. The CDR3 DNA sequence: TGTGCCAGCAGCTTGGCCAGACTAGCGGGGGGGAGTGACACAGATACGCAGTATTTT. The full variable domain, completed using reference TRBV7-2 and TRBJ2-3, is GAGVSQSPSNKVTEKGKDVELRCDPISGHTALYWYRQSLGQGLEFLIYFQGNSAPDKSGLPSDRFSAERTGGSVSTLTIQRTQQEDSAVYLCASSLARLAGGSDTDTQYFGPGTRLTVL.

Regarding this clonotype: It may be a read error: a sequence one base away is much more abundant. The chain carries TRBV20-1 and TRBJ2-4; D is possibly TRBD2 (5 bases). TRBJ2-7 explains the end of the DNA better; the J call may be wrong. CDR3 length equals 17 residues. Germline V gene data show CDR1 as DFQATT and CDR2 as SNEGSKA (reference sequence). CDR3 amino acids: CSARSPPAGQHSYEQYF. The DNA of the CDR3 is TGCAGTGCTAGATCCCCCCCCGCGGGCCAACATTCCTACGAGCAGTACTTC.

For the CDR3, the DNA is TGTGCCAGCAGTTACCCCCTCGTAGGCCGGGGAACTGAAGCTTTCTTT. Its translation: CASSYPLVGRGTEAFF. The chain couples TRBV6-2 or TRBV6-3 to TRBJ1-1, with D uncertain. Germline V gives CDR1 MNHEY, CDR2 SVGEGT. This CDR3 has 16 amino acids. The V end was cut by 2 bases, the J end by 5 bases, with 18 bases between.